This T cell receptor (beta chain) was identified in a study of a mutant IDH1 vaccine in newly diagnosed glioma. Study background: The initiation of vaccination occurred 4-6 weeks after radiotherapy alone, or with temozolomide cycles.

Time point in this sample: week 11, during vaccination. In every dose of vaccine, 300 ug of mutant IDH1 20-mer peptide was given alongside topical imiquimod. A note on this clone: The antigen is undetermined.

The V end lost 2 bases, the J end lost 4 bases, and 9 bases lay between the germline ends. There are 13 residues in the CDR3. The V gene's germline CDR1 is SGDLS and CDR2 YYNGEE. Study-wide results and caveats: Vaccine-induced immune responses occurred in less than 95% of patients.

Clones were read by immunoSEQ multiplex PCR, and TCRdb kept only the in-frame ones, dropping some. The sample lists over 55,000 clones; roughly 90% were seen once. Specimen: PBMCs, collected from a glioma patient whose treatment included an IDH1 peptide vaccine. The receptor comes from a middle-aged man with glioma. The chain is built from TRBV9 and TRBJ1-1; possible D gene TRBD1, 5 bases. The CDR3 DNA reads TGTGCCAGCAGCGTGGGGAGGGGCACTGAAGCTTTCTTT. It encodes CASSVGRGTEAFF. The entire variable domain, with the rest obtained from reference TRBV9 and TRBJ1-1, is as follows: DSGVTQTPKHLITATGQRVTLRCSPRSGDLSVYWYQQSLDQGLQFLIQYYNGEERAKGNILERFSAQQFPDLHSELNLSSLELGDSALYFCASSVGRGTEAFFGQGTRLTVV.